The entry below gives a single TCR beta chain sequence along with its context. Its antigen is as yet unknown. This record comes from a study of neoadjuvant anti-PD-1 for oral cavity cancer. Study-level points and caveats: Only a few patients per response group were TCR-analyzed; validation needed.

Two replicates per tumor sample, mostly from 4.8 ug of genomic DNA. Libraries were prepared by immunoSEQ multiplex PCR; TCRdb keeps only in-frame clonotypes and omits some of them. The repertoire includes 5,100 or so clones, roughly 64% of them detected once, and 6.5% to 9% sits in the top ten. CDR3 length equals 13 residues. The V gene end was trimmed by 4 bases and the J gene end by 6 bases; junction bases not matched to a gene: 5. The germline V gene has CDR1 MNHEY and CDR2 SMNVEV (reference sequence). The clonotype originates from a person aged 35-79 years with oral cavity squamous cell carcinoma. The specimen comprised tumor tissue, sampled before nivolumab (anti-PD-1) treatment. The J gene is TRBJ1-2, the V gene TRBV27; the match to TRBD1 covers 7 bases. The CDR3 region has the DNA TGTGCCAGCAGTTGGACAGGCGGGAATGGCTACACCTTC. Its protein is CASSWTGGNGYTF.